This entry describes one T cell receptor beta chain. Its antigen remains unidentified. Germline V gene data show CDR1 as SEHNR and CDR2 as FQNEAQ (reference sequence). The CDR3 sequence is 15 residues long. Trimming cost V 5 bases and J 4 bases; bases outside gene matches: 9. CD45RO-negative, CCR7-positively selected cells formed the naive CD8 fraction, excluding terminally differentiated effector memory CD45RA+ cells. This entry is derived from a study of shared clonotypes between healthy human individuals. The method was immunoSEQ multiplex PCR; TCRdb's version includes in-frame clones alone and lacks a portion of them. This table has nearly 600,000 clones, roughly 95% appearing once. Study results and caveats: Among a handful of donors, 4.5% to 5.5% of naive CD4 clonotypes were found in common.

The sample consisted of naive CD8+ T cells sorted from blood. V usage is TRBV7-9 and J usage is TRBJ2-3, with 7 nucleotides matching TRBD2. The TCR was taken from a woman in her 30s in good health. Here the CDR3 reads CASSSPAGAPDTQYF. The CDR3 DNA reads TGTGCCAGCAGCAGTCCTGCGGGAGCCCCAGATACGCAGTATTTT.